Below are 31 T cell receptor beta chains sequenced from a single sample in a study of T and B cells in COVID-19 patients. TRB rearrangements were amplified by multiplex PCR with BIOMED2 TRB-A/B primers. One entry per CDR3 protein results from TCRdb running MiXCR on the multiplex PCR reads. The data contain 350 to 600 distinct CDR3 sequences, 24% of them singletons. From blood, about 250-500 ng of genomic DNA served as TRB template. What was sequenced was blood. These receptors were obtained from a human donor with active COVID-19.

The chain has TRBV20-1 and TRBJ2-3; 7 positions match TRBD2. The CDR3 is made up of 15 amino acids. Germline V gives CDR1 DFQATT, CDR2 SNEGSKA (reference sequence). J lost 4 bases, V lost 0 bases, and 7 bases had no gene match. CDR3 residues: CSARDWGGSADTQYF. The CDR3 nucleotides are TGCAGTGCTAGAGATTGGGGAGGGAGCGCAGATACGCAGTATTTT.

Points on this clonotype: A clone one base away is much larger, so this may be a read error. The V call is TRBV7-2, the J call TRBJ2-7; D not certain. The germline V gene encodes CDR1 SGHTA and CDR2 FQGNSA. The CDR3 totals 12 residues. As DNA, the CDR3 is TGTGCCAGCAGCCCAGACTCCTACAAGCAGTACTTC. Protein: CASSPDSYKQYF.

By share of the sample, this clonotype is hyperexpanded (1% or more). V is TRBV19 and J is TRBJ2-1; D possibly corresponds to TRBD1 (6 bases). V lost 3 bases, J lost 8 bases, and 11 bases lay in between. The CDR3 is 13 residues long. Germline V gene sequence: CDR1 LNHDA, CDR2 SQIVND (reference sequence). For the CDR3, the DNA is TGTGCCAGTAGTATCCGGACAGTCGATGAGCAGTTCTTC. It translates to CASSIRTVDEQFF.

By share of the sample, this clonotype is large (0.1 to 1%). The V call is TRBV5-5, the J call TRBJ2-2, with D perhaps given as TRBD1 or TRBD2 (6 bases each). The V gene's germline CDR1 is SGHKS and CDR2 YYEKEE (reference sequence). This CDR3 spans 16 amino acids. V lost 4 bases and J lost 6, with 19 bases in between. In DNA, the CDR3 is TGTGCCAGCAGCCCCGGGGGCCTAGACAGCTCCGGGGAGCTGTTTTTT. Protein sequence: CASSPGGLDSSGELFF. Complete variable domain (other parts from reference TRBV5-5 and TRBJ2-2): DAGVTQSPTHLIKTRGQQVTLRCSPISGHKSVSWYQQVLGQGPQFIFQYYEKEERGRGNFPDRFSARQFPNYSSELNVNALLLGDSALYLCASSPGGLDSSGELFFGEGSRLTVL.

By sample fraction, this clonotype is large. The V gene is TRBV5-4, the J gene TRBJ2-2, with a possible D match to TRBD1 (6 bases). Trimming stripped 0 bases from V and 3 bases from J, with 12 bases between. The germline CDR1 and CDR2 sequences are SGHNT and YYREEE (reference sequence). The CDR3 sequence is 16 residues long. This chain's CDR3 is CASSLGGQRDTGELFF. The CDR3 DNA follows: TGTGCCAGCAGCTTGGGAGGACAGAGGGACACCGGGGAGCTGTTTTTT.

By proportion, this clonotype is large. The V call is TRBV27, the J call TRBJ1-4; maybe TRBD1 (6 bases). This CDR3 is 14 amino acids long. Per the germline V gene, CDR1 is MNHEY and CDR2 is SMNVEV (reference sequence). V lost 6 bases and J lost 3, with 11 bases in between. CDR3 sequence (DNA): TGTGCCAGCAGACCACAGGGCCCTAATGAAAAACTGTTTTTT. This encodes CASRPQGPNEKLFF.

This clonotype rates as large. The V call is TRBV5-4, the J call TRBJ2-3; 7 bases match TRBD2. J gave up 6 bases and V 4 bases, and 5 bases lay outside the gene matches. Germline assignment: CDR1 SGHNT and CDR2 YYREEE (reference sequence). The CDR3 totals 13 residues. CDR3 DNA sequence: TGTGCCAGCAGCCACCTCGGGGGGGATACGCAGTATTTT. It codes for CASSHLGGDTQYF.

The J gene is TRBJ1-1, the V gene TRBV4-3, with a tentative D call TRBD1 (5 bases). V gave up 0 bases and J gave up 11 bases, with 10 bases separating them. CDR3 size: 12 residues. Germline values: CDR1 LGHNA, CDR2 YSLEER. DNA of the CDR3: TGCGCCAGCAGCCAAGATGGCTGGGGGGCTTTCTTT. This sequence encodes CASSQDGWGAFF.

This clonotype is labeled as large. The J gene is TRBJ2-7, the V gene TRBV7-9, with a possible D match to TRBD1 (5 bases). The V gene lost 0 bases and the J gene lost 2 bases, with 14 bases spanning the gap. CDR3 length: 16 residues. Germline CDR1 reads SEHNR; CDR2 reads FQNEAQ (reference sequence). CDR3 DNA: TGTGCCAGCAGCTTAGCAACAGGCATTTATCCCTACGAGCAGTACTTC. Protein: CASSLATGIYPYEQYF.

This clonotype is judged large. DNA for the CDR3: TGTGCCAGCAGTGCCAGCGGGAGAGGTAATTATGAGTGGACAGATACGCAGTATTTT. Its protein is CASSASGRGNYEWTDTQYF. The J gene is TRBJ2-3, the V gene TRBV6-5; TRBD2 matches at 8 bases. Germline CDR1 MNHEY, CDR2 SVGAGI. The junction had 19 bases not matched to a gene; V was cut back by 5 bases and J by 3 bases. The CDR3 length is 19 residues.

Judged by abundance, this clonotype is large. This sequence joins TRBV15 and TRBJ2-3; D unclear. Germline CDR1 LNHNV, CDR2 YYDKDF (reference sequence). The CDR3 is 14 amino acids. V was pared by 2 bases and J by 4 bases, with 10 bases between. The CDR3 here is CATSRSLEADTQYF. CDR3 DNA: TGTGCCACCAGCAGATCCCTAGAGGCAGATACGCAGTATTTT. Looking up the rest from reference TRBV15 and TRBJ2-3 gives the full variable domain: DAMVIQNPRYQVTQFGKPVTLSCSQTLNHNVMYWYQQKSSQAPKLLFHYYDKDFNNEADTPDNFQSRRPNTSFCFLDIRSPGLGDTAMYLCATSRSLEADTQYFGPGTRLTVL.

This clonotype is medium-sized (0.01 to 0.1%) in the sample. The chain has TRBV20-1 and TRBJ2-5, with D unclear. Germline-derived CDR1 and CDR2 are DFQATT and SNEGSKA (reference sequence). The CDR3 runs 10 residues. V was cut by 2 bases and J by 2 bases, with 0 bases left in between. This chain's CDR3 is CSARQETQYF. CDR3 nucleotides: TGCAGTGCTAGACAAGAGACCCAGTACTTC.

Sample share makes this clonotype medium-sized (0.01 to 0.1%). V gene TRBV20-1 combines with J gene TRBJ2-1; 10 bases fit TRBD2. Germline-derived CDR1 and CDR2 are DFQATT and SNEGSKA (reference sequence). There are 17 residues in the CDR3. V lost 5 bases, J lost 2 bases, and 12 bases stayed unmatched. CDR3 sequence reads: CSAPSALAGVPYNEQFF. Here the CDR3 DNA reads TGCAGTGCTCCCTCCGCCCTAGCGGGGGTTCCCTACAATGAGCAGTTCTTC.

This clonotype counts as medium-sized. The chain carries TRBV6-6 and TRBJ2-3, with D perhaps matching TRBD1 or TRBD2 (5 bases each). Deletions cut 6 bases from V and 0 bases from J, with 7 bases between. Germline V gives CDR1 MNHNY, CDR2 SVGAGI (reference sequence). The length of the CDR3 is 13 residues. This CDR3 is CASRGDSTDTQYF. CDR3 coding DNA: TGTGCCAGCAGGGGGGACAGCACAGATACGCAGTATTTT.

This chain joins TRBV28 and TRBJ1-3; a weak D match, TRBD1 (5 bases). Germline loops: CDR1 MDHEN, CDR2 SYDVKM. CDR3 length equals 16 residues. With 4 bases removed from V and 0 bases from J, the gap between germline ends came to 13 bases. The CDR3 loop is CASSSSTVPSGNTIYF. The CDR3 DNA sequence: TGTGCCAGCAGTTCGTCGACAGTTCCCTCTGGAAACACCATATATTTT.

This clonotype was seen more than once but under ten times. The chain couples TRBV28 to TRBJ1-5; D not resolved. The V gene's germline CDR1 is MDHEN and CDR2 SYDVKM. V was trimmed by 11 bases and J by 2 bases, leaving 13 bases between them. The CDR3 totals 13 residues. Here the CDR3 DNA reads TGTGCCCGTGGGATGGAGGGCAATCAGCCCCAGCATTTT. This encodes CARGMEGNQPQHF.

Regarding this clonotype: Since a much larger clone is just one base distant, this may be a read error. The rearrangement uses TRBV6-5 and TRBJ1-1; unclear D gene. CDR1 is MNHEY and CDR2 is SVGAGI in the germline V gene. CDR3 length: 11 residues. CDR3 residues: CASMMNTKAFF. The CDR3 DNA reads TGTGCCAGCATGATGAACACTAAAGCTTTCTTT.

This clonotype is large within its sample. The chain couples TRBV6-6 to TRBJ1-3; a weak D match, TRBD1 (5 bases). Germline V gene sequence: CDR1 MNHNY, CDR2 SVGAGI (reference sequence). V was cut by 4 bases and J by 1 base, with 11 bases left in between. The CDR3 runs 15 residues. CDR3 sequence (DNA): TGTGCCAGCAGTTTGGAGAGGGGATCTGGAAACACCATATATTTT. It is translated as CASSLERGSGNTIYF.

This clonotype is medium-sized within its sample. The V gene is TRBV20-1, the J gene TRBJ2-7, with 9 bases aligning to TRBD2. Germline V gene data show CDR1 as DFQATT and CDR2 as SNEGSKA (reference sequence). V was pared by 3 bases and J by 4 bases, with 19 bases of the junction left unmatched. The CDR3 has 18 residues. The DNA of the CDR3 is TGCAGTGCTAGGATGACCCCGACCCGGGGTAGCGGGAGATACGAGCAGTACTTC. Translated, it gives CSARMTPTRGSGRYEQYF.

This clonotype is judged medium-sized. The CDR3 spells CASGLILAGGSYEQYF. CDR3 nucleotides: TGTGCTAGTGGTTTGATACTAGCGGGGGGGTCCTACGAGCAGTACTTC. This chain uses TRBV12-5 with TRBJ2-7; 13 bases match TRBD2. V was pared by 2 bases and J by 1 base, with 2 bases of the junction left unmatched. Germline V CDR1 and CDR2: LGHNT, FRNRAP. The CDR3 runs 16 residues.

The rearrangement uses TRBV7-2 and TRBJ1-5, with D perhaps TRBD1 (5 bases). CDR1 is SGHTA and CDR2 is FQGNSA in the germline V gene. The V gene lost 5 bases and the J gene lost 3 bases, with 8 bases spanning the gap. CDR3 length: 13 residues. CDR3 protein: CASSRQLNQPQHF. The CDR3 DNA is TGTGCCAGCAGCAGACAGCTCAATCAGCCCCAGCATTTT. Full variable domain (outside the CDR3, taken from reference TRBV7-2 and TRBJ1-5): GAGVSQSPSNKVTEKGKDVELRCDPISGHTALYWYRQSLGQGLEFLIYFQGNSAPDKSGLPSDRFSAERTGGSVSTLTIQRTQQEDSAVYLCASSRQLNQPQHFGDGTRLSIL.

This chain connects TRBV19 to TRBJ1-4, with D possibly TRBD1 on 5 matching bases. The V end lost 7 bases, the J end lost 0 bases, and 9 bases lay between the germline ends. From germline, CDR1 is LNHDA and CDR2 SQIVND (reference sequence). This CDR3 region has 14 residues. In DNA form, the CDR3 reads TGTGCCAGTAATCCGGGGGCAACTAATGAAAAACTGTTTTTT. It encodes CASNPGATNEKLFF.

Within the sample, this clonotype is medium-sized. V usage is TRBV12-3 or TRBV12-4 and J usage is TRBJ2-5, with D possibly TRBD2 on 5 matching bases. Trimming took 4 bases from V and 2 from J, leaving 14 bases between them. This CDR3 contains 15 residues. CDR3 DNA: TGTGCCAGCAGTTCTTATCTGGGCGGGCAAGAGACCCAGTACTTC. Its translation: CASSSYLGGQETQYF.

V gene TRBV6-6 combines with J gene TRBJ1-1; D unresolved. CDR3 length: 11 amino acids. CDR1 and CDR2 from the germline V gene are MNHNY and SVGAGI (reference sequence). For the CDR3, the DNA is TGTGTTAGCAGTTATGGCCTGGAAGCTTTCTTT. This translates into CVSSYGLEAFF.

By share of the sample, this clonotype is large (0.1 to 1%). The CDR3: CASSYGGTYEQYF. DNA of the CDR3: TGTGCCAGCAGTTACGGCGGGACCTACGAGCAGTACTTC. J is TRBJ2-7 and V is TRBV6-6; maybe TRBD2 (6 bases). The germline V and J ends were trimmed by 2 bases and 2 bases, with 7 bases remaining between them. CDR3 length equals 13 residues. Per the germline V gene, CDR1 is MNHNY and CDR2 is SVGAGI (reference sequence).

The V call is TRBV7-2, the J call TRBJ1-1; no reliable D call. This CDR3 has 13 amino acids. Trimming pared 5 bases from V and 1 base from J, leaving 8 bases between. From germline, CDR1 is SGHTA and CDR2 FQGNSA. CDR3: CASSLRSNTEAFF. The CDR3 DNA is TGTGCCAGCAGCCTCAGATCGAACACTGAAGCTTTCTTT. Drawing the rest from reference TRBV7-2 and TRBJ1-1, the complete variable domain is GAGVSQSPSNKVTEKGKDVELRCDPISGHTALYWYRQSLGQGLEFLIYFQGNSAPDKSGLPSDRFSAERTGGSVSTLTIQRTQQEDSAVYLCASSLRSNTEAFFGQGTRLTVV.

This rearrangement joins TRBV29-1 to TRBJ2-7, with D uncertain. Germline V gene data show CDR1 as SQVTM and CDR2 as ANQGSEA. The CDR3 is 11 amino acids. V was pared by 8 bases and J by 3 bases, with 11 bases between. This CDR3 reads CSPPPFYEQYF. The CDR3 bases are TGCAGCCCCCCCCCCTTCTACGAGCAGTACTTC.

This clonotype is classed as hyperexpanded. V and J are TRBV19 and TRBJ2-3; TRBD1 matches 8 bases. Germline V CDR1 and CDR2: LNHDA, SQIVND (reference sequence). The length of the CDR3 is 15 residues. V gave up 9 bases and J gave up 2 bases; unmatched junction bases: 10. The CDR3 DNA reads TGTGCCAGCTTACCCGGACAGGGATACACAGATACGCAGTATTTT. Translated, it gives CASLPGQGYTDTQYF. Using reference TRBV19 and TRBJ2-3 for the parts outside the CDR3, the full variable domain is DGGITQSPKYLFRKEGQNVTLSCEQNLNHDAMYWYRQDPGQGLRLIYYSQIVNDFQKGDIAEGYSVSREKKESFPLTVTSAQKNPTAFYLCASLPGQGYTDTQYFGPGTRLTVL.

This clonotype is classed as large. The chain couples TRBV15 to TRBJ1-2, with 10 nucleotides matching TRBD1. This CDR3 has 14 amino acids. Per germline, CDR1 LNHNV and CDR2 YYDKDF (reference sequence). V shed 4 bases, J shed 4 bases, and the junction held 3 bases outside the gene matches. CDR3 nucleotides: TGTGCCACCAGCACCCGGACAGGGGGCTATGGCTACACCTTC. As protein: CATSTRTGGYGYTF. Using reference TRBV15 and TRBJ1-2 for the parts outside the CDR3, the full variable domain is DAMVIQNPRYQVTQFGKPVTLSCSQTLNHNVMYWYQQKSSQAPKLLFHYYDKDFNNEADTPDNFQSRRPNTSFCFLDIRSPGLGDTAMYLCATSTRTGGYGYTFGSGTRLTVV.

By frequency in the sample, this clonotype is large. The chain uses TRBV12-3 or TRBV12-4 and TRBJ2-3; possible D gene TRBD2, 6 bases. V dropped 5 bases and J dropped 4 bases, with 13 bases sitting between them. The CDR3 consists of 14 residues. The CDR3 here is CASSLLGEADTQYF. The CDR3 coding sequence is TGTGCCAGCAGTCTGCTGGGGGAGGCAGATACGCAGTATTTT.

This clonotype was found a few times. The gene calls are TRBV12-3 or TRBV12-4 and TRBJ2-1; 16 nucleotides match TRBD2. Germline trimming cut 3 bases from V and 14 bases from J; bases unmatched to any gene: 7. The CDR3 is 15 residues long. The CDR3 DNA reads TGTGCCAGCAGTTTGGGGACTAGCGGGGGGGCGATCAAGTTCTTC. This sequence encodes CASSLGTSGGAIKFF.